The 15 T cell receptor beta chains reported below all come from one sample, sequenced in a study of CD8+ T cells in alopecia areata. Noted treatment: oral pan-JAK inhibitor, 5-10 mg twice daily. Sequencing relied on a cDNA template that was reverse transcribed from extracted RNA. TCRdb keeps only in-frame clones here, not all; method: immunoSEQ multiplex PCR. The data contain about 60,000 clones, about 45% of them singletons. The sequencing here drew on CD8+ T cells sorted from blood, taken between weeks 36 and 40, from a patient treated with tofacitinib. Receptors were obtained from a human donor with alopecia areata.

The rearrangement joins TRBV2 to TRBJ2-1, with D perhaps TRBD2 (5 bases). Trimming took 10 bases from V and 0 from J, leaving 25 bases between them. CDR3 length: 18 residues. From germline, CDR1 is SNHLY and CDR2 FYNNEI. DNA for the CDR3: TGTGCCACCCCAGGAGCACACCGGGATCCTAGCTCCTACAATGAGCAGTTCTTC. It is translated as CATPGAHRDPSSYNEQFF.

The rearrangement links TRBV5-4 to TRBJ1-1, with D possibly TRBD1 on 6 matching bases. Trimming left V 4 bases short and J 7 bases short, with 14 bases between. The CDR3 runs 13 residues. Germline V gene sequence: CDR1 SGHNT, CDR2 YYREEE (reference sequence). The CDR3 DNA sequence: TGTGCCAGCAGCCCCGCAGGGGATGTTGAAGCTTTCTTT. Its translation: CASSPAGDVEAFF.

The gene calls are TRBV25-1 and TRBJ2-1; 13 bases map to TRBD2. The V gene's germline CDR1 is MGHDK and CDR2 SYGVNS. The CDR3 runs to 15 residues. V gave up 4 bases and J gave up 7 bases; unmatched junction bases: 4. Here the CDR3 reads CASSGEGLAGNEQFF. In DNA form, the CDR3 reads TGTGCCAGCAGTGGTGAGGGACTAGCGGGAAATGAGCAGTTCTTC.

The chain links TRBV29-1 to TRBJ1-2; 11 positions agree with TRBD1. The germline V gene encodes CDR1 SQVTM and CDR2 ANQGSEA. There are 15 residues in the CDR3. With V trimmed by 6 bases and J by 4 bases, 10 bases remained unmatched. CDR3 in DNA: TGCAGCGTAGGCGGGACAGGGGGAAGGGGCTATGGCTACACCTTC. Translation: CSVGGTGGRGYGYTF.

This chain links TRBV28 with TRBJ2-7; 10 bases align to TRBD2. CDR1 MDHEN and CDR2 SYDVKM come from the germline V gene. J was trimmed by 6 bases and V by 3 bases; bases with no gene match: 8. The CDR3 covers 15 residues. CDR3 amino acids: CASSFAASGSGEQYF. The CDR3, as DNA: TGTGCCAGCAGTTTCGCGGCTAGCGGGAGTGGCGAGCAGTACTTC.

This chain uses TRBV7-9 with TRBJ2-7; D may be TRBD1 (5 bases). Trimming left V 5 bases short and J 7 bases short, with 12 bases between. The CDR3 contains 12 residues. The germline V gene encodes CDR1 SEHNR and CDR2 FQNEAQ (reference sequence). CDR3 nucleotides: TGTGCCAGCAGCATCCTTCAGGGTGAGCAGTACTTC. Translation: CASSILQGEQYF.

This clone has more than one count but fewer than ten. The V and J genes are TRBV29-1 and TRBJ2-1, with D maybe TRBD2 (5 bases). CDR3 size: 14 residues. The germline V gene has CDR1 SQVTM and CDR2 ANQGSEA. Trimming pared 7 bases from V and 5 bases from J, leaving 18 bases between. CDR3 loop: CSAQRGYKDNEQFF. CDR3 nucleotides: TGCAGCGCCCAACGCGGGTACAAGGACAATGAGCAGTTCTTC.

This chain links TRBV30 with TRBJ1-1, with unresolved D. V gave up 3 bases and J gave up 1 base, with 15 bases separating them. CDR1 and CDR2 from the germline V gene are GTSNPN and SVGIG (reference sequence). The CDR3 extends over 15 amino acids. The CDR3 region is CAWSAEGSKNTEAFF. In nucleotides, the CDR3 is TGTGCCTGGAGCGCCGAAGGCAGTAAGAACACTGAAGCTTTCTTT.

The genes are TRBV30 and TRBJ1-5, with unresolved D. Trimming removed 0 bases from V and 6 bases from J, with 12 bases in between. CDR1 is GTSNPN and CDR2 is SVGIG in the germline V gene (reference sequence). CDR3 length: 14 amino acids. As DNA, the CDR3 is TGTGCCTGGAGTGTTGGAGTTGAGGGTCAGCCCCAGCATTTT. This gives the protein CAWSVGVEGQPQHF.

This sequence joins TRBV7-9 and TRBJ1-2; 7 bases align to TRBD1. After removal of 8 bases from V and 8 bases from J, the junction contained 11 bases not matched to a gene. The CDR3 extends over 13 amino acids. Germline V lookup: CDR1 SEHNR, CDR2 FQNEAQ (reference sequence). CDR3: CASLGEGADGYTF. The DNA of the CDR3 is TGTGCCAGCCTAGGGGAGGGGGCAGACGGCTACACCTTC.

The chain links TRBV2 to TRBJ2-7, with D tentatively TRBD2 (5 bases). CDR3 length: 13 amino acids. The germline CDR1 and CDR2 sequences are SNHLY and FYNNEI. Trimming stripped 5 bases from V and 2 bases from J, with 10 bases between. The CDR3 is CASSLRRPYEQYF. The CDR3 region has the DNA TGTGCCAGCAGTCTGCGGAGGCCCTACGAGCAGTACTTC.

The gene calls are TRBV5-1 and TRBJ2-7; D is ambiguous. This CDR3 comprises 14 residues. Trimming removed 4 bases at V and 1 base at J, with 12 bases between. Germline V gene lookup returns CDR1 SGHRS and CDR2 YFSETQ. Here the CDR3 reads CASSREEASYEQYF. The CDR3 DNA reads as TGCGCCAGCAGCAGGGAAGAGGCTTCCTACGAGCAGTACTTC.

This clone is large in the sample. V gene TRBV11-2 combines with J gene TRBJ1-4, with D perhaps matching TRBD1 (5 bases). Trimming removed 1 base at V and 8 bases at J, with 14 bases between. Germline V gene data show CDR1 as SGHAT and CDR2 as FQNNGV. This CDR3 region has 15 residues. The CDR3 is CASSLVGTLGEKLFF. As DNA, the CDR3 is TGTGCCAGCAGCTTAGTCGGGACCTTGGGGGAAAAACTGTTTTTT.

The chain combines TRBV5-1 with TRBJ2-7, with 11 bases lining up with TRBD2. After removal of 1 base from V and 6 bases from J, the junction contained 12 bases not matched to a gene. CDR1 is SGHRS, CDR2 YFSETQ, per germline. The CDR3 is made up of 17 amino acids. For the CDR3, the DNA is TGCGCCAGCAGCTTGTTTTATTGGGGACTAGCGGAGGGCGAGCAGTACTTC. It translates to CASSLFYWGLAEGEQYF.

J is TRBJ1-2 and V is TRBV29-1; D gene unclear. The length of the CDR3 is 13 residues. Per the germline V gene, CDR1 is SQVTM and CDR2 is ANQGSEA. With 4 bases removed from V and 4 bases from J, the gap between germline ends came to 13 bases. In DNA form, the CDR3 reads TGCAGCGTTGGTGGAGGGTTGTCCTATGGCTACACCTTC. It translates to CSVGGGLSYGYTF.